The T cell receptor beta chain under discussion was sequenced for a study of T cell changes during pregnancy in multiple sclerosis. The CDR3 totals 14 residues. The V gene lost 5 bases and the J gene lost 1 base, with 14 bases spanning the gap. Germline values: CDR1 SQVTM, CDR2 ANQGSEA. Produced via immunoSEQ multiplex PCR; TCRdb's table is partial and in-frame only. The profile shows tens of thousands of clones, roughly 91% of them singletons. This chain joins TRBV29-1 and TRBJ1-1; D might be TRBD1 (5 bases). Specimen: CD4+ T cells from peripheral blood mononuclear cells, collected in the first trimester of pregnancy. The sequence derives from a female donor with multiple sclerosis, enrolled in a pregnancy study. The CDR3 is CSVRLQGGNTEAFF. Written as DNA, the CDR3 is TGCAGCGTTCGGCTCCAGGGTGGGAACACTGAAGCTTTCTTT. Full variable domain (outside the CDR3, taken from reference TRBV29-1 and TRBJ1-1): SAVISQKPSRDICQRGTSLTIQCQVDSQVTMMFWYRQQPGQSLTLIATANQGSEATYESGFVIDKFPISRPNLTFSTLTVSNMSPEDSSIYLCSVRLQGGNTEAFFGQGTRLTVV.